These T cell receptor beta chains were read from a single sample in a study of technical replicates of blood from a handful of donors. Only in-frame clones appear in the TCRdb table, and some are missing; sequencing was by immunoSEQ multiplex PCR. The profile shows some 80,000 clones, more than 85% of them singletons. What was sequenced was T cells isolated from PBMCs. The source is a human donor in good health. Each CDR3 is given with its conserved first and last residue. Fields, in order: J gene, D gene, V gene, clone size, CDR3 DNA, CDR3 protein. The D gene is left open where the match is weak. For some rows the clone size is stated as once, few or many, or as a class when expanded; others skip it.

TRBJ2-1	.	TRBV2	.	TGTGCCGAGCAGAGAACTACAGGCAATGAGCAGTTCTTC	CAEQRTTGNEQFF
TRBJ2-3	TRBD2	TRBV13	.	TGTGCCAGCAGCGGAGACAGACTAGCGGGAGGGGACCCCAGTACGCAGTATTTT	CASSGDRLAGGDPSTQYF
TRBJ2-5	.	TRBV9	.	TGTGCCAGCAGCCACCAAGCGACTGAGTACCAAGAGACCCAGTACTTC	CASSHQATEYQETQYF
TRBJ2-7	.	TRBV5-1	.	TGCGCCAGCAGCGAACTATCGGGACAAACCTACGAGCAGTACTTC	CASSELSGQTYEQYF
TRBJ2-7	TRBD1	TRBV18	.	TGTGCCAGCTCACCAAGACAGGGGATAGAGGAGCAGTACTTC	CASSPRQGIEEQYF
TRBJ1-3	.	TRBV2	.	TGTGCCAGCAACCAGAACTCTGGAAACACCATATATTTT	CASNQNSGNTIYF
TRBJ1-4	TRBD1	TRBV10-3	.	TGTGCCATCAGTGATGGGTCAGGGGGCGATGAAAAACTGTTTTTT	CAISDGSGGDEKLFF
TRBJ2-3	TRBD2	TRBV7-2	.	TGTGCCAGCAGCTTAGCGTCGGGAGGGCCAGATACGCAGTATTTT	CASSLASGGPDTQYF
TRBJ2-2	TRBD2	TRBV28	.	TGTGCCAGCAGTTTCCTAGCGGGAGTAAAGTCCGGGGAGCTGTTTTTT	CASSFLAGVKSGELFF
TRBJ1-1	.	TRBV19	.	TGTGCCAGTAGTTTGACGCTAGGGGCCACTGAAGCTTTCTTT	CASSLTLGATEAFF
TRBJ2-7	.	TRBV19	.	TGTGCCAGTAGTGAGCAAGGGGGAGAGAGATACGAGCAGTACTTC	CASSEQGGERYEQYF
TRBJ1-2	.	TRBV9	.	TGTGCCAGCGTATCAGGGTATGGCTACACCTTC	CASVSGYGYTF
TRBJ2-2	.	TRBV7-2	.	TGTGCCAGCAGCCAGACAGATCGCACCGGGGAGCTGTTTTTT	CASSQTDRTGELFF
TRBJ2-7	.	TRBV6-1	.	TGTGCCAGCAGTGAGGGCAGGCTCGCCGAGCAGTACTTC	CASSEGRLAEQYF
TRBJ1-1	TRBD1	TRBV5-1	once	TGCGCCAGCAGCTTTGACAGGGGCACTGAAGCTTTCTTT	CASSFDRGTEAFF
TRBJ2-7	.	TRBV6-6	.	TGTGCCAGCACGGCCGGGAGAGACAGGGTCTTC	CASTAGRDRVF
TRBJ2-5	.	TRBV5-4	.	TGTGCCAGCAGCCCACTGCCCCGGGGGAGCTTCCAAGAGACCCAGTACTTC	CASSPLPRGSFQETQYF
TRBJ2-5	.	TRBV6-5	.	TGTGCCAGCAGAGCAGGGCCAAAGGAGACCCAGTACTTC	CASRAGPKETQYF
TRBJ1-3	.	TRBV9	.	TGTGCCAGCAGCGTAGATAAGGGTGGCGGCGGGGGAAACACCATATATTTT	CASSVDKGGGGGNTIYF
TRBJ1-1	.	TRBV5-4	.	TGTGCCAGCAGCTTTTTGGCTCGCCAGGGGGCTTTCTTT	CASSFLARQGAFF
TRBJ1-3	.	TRBV5-1	.	TGCGCCAGCAGCTTGGCCGGTTCTGGAAACACCATATATTTT	CASSLAGSGNTIYF
TRBJ1-1	.	TRBV6-5	.	TGTGCCAGCAGTTATCAGGGAATCACTGAAGCTTTCTTT	CASSYQGITEAFF
TRBJ2-7	.	TRBV2	.	TGTGCCAGCAGCCCGGACATTTTCTACGAGCAGTACTTC	CASSPDIFYEQYF
TRBJ1-1	TRBD1	TRBV6-5	.	TGTGCCAGCACCCTTACAGGGGGCGAAGCTTTCTTT	CASTLTGGEAFF
TRBJ2-7	.	TRBV6-5	.	TGTGCCAGCAGTCCCACCCCGGGGGCCTACGAGCAGTACTTC	CASSPTPGAYEQYF
TRBJ2-1	.	TRBV21-1	few	TGTGCCAGCACCCCGGGCAATGAGCAGTTCTTC	CASTPGNEQFF
TRBJ2-3	TRBD1	TRBV27	.	TGTGCCAGCAGTTTCCCCCGCGGGGACAGGGGGCGGTTTAGCACAGATACGCAGTATTTT	CASSFPRGDRGRFSTDTQYF
TRBJ2-7	.	TRBV11-1	.	TGTGCCAGCAGCTTAGAAGTAATAGGAGGTTATTCCTACGAGCAGTACTTC	CASSLEVIGGYSYEQYF
TRBJ1-5	TRBD1	TRBV27	.	TGTGCCAGCAGGAAACTACTAACCGGACAGGGGGTGAGTAATCAGCCCCAGCATTTT	CASRKLLTGQGVSNQPQHF
TRBJ1-2	.	TRBV4-1	.	TGCGCCAGCAGCCAAGAAGGCGGGGACGGCTATGGCTACACCTTC	CASSQEGGDGYGYTF
TRBJ2-1	TRBD2	TRBV5-1	.	TGCGCCAGCAGCTTTACAGGGGCTGGACTAGCGGGAGTGCGTGAGCAGTTCTTC	CASSFTGAGLAGVREQFF
TRBJ2-7	TRBD1	TRBV7-3	once	TGTGCCAGCAGCCCTGGGACAGGGCAGTACGAGCAGTACTTC	CASSPGTGQYEQYF
TRBJ2-1	.	TRBV30	.	TGTGCCTGGAGTGGTCTTGAGCAGCGGCCCTACAATGAGCAGTTCTTC	CAWSGLEQRPYNEQFF
TRBJ1-2	TRBD1	TRBV28	.	TGTGCCAGCAGGGCCGGGACAGGGTTATCTGGCTATGGCTACACCTTC	CASRAGTGLSGYGYTF
TRBJ2-1	TRBD1	TRBV4-1	.	TGCGCCAGCAGTCGACAGGGGGCAGGCGAGCAGTTCTTC	CASSRQGAGEQFF
TRBJ1-5	.	TRBV6-5	.	TGTGCCAGCAGCGAGGGGGGGGAGGATCAGCCCCAGCATTTT	CASSEGGEDQPQHF
TRBJ2-7	.	TRBV12-5	.	TGTGCTAGTGGTTTGGAAACACGCAGGTACGAGCAGTACTTC	CASGLETRRYEQYF